The text below deals with one T cell receptor (beta chain). Antigen specificity is unknown. The table came from immunoSEQ multiplex PCR; TCRdb's copy has only in-frame clones and leaves some out. The sample yields roughly 67,000 clones, more than 70% seen once. This specimen belongs to a study of T cell responses to AZD1222 COVID-19 vaccine. On the study more broadly: Analysis merged second doses at about 4 or about 12 weeks.

This CDR3 has 13 amino acids. Germline assignment: CDR1 GTSNPN and CDR2 SVGIG (reference sequence). V lost 0 bases to trimming and J lost 5 bases, with 10 bases between them. Broader study findings: The number of AZD1222 recipients seropositive at baseline was only six. Clonal diversity was possibly underestimated, and white British individuals and females predominated among donors.

The clonotype originates from an adult in good health. The chain joins TRBV30 to TRBJ1-2; D unclear. Sequenced material: peripheral blood, taken on day 0 of AZD1222 vaccination. The CDR3 region is CAWSVPLLYGYTF. In DNA, the CDR3 is TGTGCCTGGAGTGTACCTCTTTTATATGGCTACACCTTC. Full variable domain (missing parts from reference TRBV30 and TRBJ1-2): SQTIHQWPATLVQPVGSPLSLECTVEGTSNPNLYWYRQAAGRGLQLLFYSVGIGQISSEVPQNLSASRPQDRQFILSSKKLLLSDSGFYLCAWSVPLLYGYTFGSGTRLTVV.